This TCR beta chain appears in the sequencing data of a study of T cell responses to AZD1222 COVID-19 vaccine. This clone was detected once. The CDR3 consists of 11 residues. Germline-derived CDR1 and CDR2 are MNHEY and SVGEGT. V was cut by 5 bases and J by 5 bases, with 7 bases left in between. Data came from immunoSEQ multiplex PCR; TCRdb stores just in-frame clones and leaves some out. Among 95,000 to 150,000 clones listed, 88% were seen once. This sample comprised peripheral blood, obtained on day 0 of AZD1222 vaccination. The chain combines TRBV6-2 or TRBV6-3 with TRBJ2-7; D might be TRBD2 (6 bases). The source of this sequence is an adult in good health. The CDR3 DNA reads TGTGCCAGCAGTGGGGAGGACGAGCAGTACTTC. Translated: CASSGEDEQYF.